The following is a TCR beta chain sequence with its context. Treatment indicated: about 20 received Ad26.COV2.S at low or high dose, single or two shots; a few received placebo; per-sample allocation not given. Sample collection was performed on day 63 after the first vaccine or placebo injection. The sample originates from a study of Ad26.COV2.S vaccination and SARS-CoV-2 variants. Study context: Into the muscle, Ad26.COV2.S was dosed once or twice, 56 days apart.

Sequenced by immunoSEQ multiplex PCR; TCRdb stores in-frame clones only, minus some. The sample carries some 240,000 clones, around 85% recorded once. The receptor comes from a person between 18 and 60 years old who received the Ad26.COV2.S COVID-19 vaccine or a placebo. The sample in question was peripheral blood, obtained in a trial of Ad26.COV2.S vaccine versus placebo.

The DNA for the CDR3 is TGTGCCAGCAGTTTAGGGCCGTTTGAAGCTTTCTTT. Translating it yields CASSLGPFEAFF. This chain connects TRBV12-3 or TRBV12-4 to TRBJ1-1, with D unresolved. This CDR3 region has 12 residues. Trimming pared 1 base from V and 7 bases from J, leaving 7 bases between.